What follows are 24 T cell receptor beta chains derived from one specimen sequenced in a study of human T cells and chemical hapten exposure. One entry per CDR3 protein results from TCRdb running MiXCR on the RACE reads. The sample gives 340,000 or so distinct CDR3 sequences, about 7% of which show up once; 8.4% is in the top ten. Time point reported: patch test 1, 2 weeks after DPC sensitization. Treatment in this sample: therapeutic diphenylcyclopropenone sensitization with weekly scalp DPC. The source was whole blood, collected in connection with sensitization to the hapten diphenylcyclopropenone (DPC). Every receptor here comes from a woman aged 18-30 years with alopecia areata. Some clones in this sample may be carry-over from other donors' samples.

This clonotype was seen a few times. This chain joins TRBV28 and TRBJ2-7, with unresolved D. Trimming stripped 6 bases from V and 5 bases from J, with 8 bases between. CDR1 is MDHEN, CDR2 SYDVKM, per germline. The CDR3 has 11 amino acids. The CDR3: CASRALDEQYF. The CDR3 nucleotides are TGTGCCAGCAGGGCGCTCGACGAGCAGTACTTC.

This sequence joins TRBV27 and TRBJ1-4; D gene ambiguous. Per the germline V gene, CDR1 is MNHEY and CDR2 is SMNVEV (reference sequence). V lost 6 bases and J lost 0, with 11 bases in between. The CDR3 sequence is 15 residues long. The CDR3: CASSLAGTTNEKLFF. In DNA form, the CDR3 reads TGTGCCAGCAGCTTAGCGGGTACAACTAATGAAAAACTGTTTTTT.

Here the CDR3 DNA reads TGTGCCAGCAGTTACTCCCCACCTGGGGTGTACGAGCAGTACTTC. Translating it yields CASSYSPPGVYEQYF. The chain has TRBV6-5 and TRBJ2-7; no clear D. Per germline, CDR1 MNHEY and CDR2 SVGAGI. The CDR3 totals 15 residues. V gave up 0 bases and J gave up 4 bases, with 13 bases separating them.

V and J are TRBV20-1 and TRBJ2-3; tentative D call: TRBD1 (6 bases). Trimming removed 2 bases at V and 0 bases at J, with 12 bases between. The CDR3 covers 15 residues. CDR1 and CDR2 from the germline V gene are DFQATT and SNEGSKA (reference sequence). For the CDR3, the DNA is TGCAGTGCTAGATTACAGGGAATTAGCACAGATACGCAGTATTTT. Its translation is CSARLQGISTDTQYF.

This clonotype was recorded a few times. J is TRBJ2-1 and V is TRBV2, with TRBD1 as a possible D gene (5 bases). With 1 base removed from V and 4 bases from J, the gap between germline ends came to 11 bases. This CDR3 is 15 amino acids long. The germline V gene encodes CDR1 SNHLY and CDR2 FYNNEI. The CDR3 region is CASSEEQDIYNEQFF. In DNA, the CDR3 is TGTGCCAGCAGTGAAGAACAGGACATTTACAATGAGCAGTTCTTC.

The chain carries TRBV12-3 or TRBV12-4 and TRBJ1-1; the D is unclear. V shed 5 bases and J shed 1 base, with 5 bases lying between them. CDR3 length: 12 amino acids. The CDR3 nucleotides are TGTGCCAGCAGTAAACAGAACACTGAAGCTTTCTTT. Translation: CASSKQNTEAFF.

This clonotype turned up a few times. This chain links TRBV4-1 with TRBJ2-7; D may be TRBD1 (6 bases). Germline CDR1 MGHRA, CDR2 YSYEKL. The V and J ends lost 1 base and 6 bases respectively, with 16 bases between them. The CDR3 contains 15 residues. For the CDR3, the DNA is TGCGCCAGCAGCCAAGGGATAGGGGGAGCGGTCGAGCAGTACTTC. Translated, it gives CASSQGIGGAVEQYF.

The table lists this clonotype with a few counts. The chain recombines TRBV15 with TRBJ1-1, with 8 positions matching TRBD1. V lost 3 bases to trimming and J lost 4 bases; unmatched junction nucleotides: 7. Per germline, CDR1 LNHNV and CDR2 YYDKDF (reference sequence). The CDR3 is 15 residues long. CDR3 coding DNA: TGTGCCACCAGCAGGTATTCAGGGGGCGGCACTGAAGCTTTCTTT. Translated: CATSRYSGGGTEAFF.

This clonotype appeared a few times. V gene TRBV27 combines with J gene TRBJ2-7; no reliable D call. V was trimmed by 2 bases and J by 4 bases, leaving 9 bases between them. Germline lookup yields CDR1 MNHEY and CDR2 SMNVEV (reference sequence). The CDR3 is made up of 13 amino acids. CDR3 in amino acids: CASSLGSAYEQYF. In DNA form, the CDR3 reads TGTGCCAGCAGTTTAGGGTCAGCATACGAGCAGTACTTC.

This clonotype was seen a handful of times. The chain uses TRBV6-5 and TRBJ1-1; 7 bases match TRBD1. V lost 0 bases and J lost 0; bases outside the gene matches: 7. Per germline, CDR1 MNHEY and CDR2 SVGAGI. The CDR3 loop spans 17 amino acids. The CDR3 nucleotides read TGTGCCAGCAGTTACTCGACTGGGACAGCCATGAACACTGAAGCTTTCTTT. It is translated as CASSYSTGTAMNTEAFF.

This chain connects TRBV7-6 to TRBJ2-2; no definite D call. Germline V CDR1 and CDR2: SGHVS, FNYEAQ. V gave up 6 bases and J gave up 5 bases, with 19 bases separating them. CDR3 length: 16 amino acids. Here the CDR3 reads CASSSGSRFYTGELFF. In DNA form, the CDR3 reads TGTGCCAGCAGTTCAGGCAGCAGATTCTATACCGGGGAGCTGTTTTTT.

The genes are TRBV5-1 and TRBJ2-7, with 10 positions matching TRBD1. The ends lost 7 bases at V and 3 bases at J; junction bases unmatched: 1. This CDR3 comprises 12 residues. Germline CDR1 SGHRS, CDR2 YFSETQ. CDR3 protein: CASGTGVYEQYF. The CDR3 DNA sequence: TGCGCCAGCGGGACAGGGGTCTACGAGCAGTACTTC.

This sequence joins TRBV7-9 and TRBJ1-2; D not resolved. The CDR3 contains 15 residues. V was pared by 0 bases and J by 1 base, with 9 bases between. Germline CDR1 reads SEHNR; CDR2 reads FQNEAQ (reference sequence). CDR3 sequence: CASSLALADNYGYTF. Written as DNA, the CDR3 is TGTGCCAGCAGCTTAGCGCTGGCAGATAACTATGGCTACACCTTC.

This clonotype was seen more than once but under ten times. DNA of the CDR3: TGTGCCAGCAGCCAAAGAAGCCCGGGACAGAAAAGCACAGATACGCAGTATTTT. Its protein is CASSQRSPGQKSTDTQYF. The V call is TRBV3-1, the J call TRBJ2-3, with 7 bases fitting TRBD1. The CDR3 has 18 amino acids. The germline V gene has CDR1 LGHDT and CDR2 YNNKEL (reference sequence). V trimming: 2 bases; J trimming: 0 bases; junction bases outside the gene matches: 11.

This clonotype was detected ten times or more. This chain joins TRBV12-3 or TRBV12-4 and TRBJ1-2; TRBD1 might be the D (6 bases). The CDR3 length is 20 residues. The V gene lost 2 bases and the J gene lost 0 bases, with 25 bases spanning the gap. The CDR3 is CASSLLQPTTGLVSNYGYTF. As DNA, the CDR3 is TGTGCCAGCAGTTTACTCCAACCTACTACAGGGTTGGTATCTAACTATGGCTACACCTTC.

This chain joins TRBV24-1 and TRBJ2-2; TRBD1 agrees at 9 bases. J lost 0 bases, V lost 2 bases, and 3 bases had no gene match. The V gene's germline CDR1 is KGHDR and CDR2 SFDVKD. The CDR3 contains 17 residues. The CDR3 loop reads CATSDSRQGANTGELFF. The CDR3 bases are TGTGCCACCAGTGATTCAAGACAGGGGGCGAACACCGGGGAGCTGTTTTTT.

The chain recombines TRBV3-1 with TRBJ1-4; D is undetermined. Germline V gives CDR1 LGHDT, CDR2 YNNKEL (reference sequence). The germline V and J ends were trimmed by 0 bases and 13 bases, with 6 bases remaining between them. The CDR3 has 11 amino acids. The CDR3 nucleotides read TGTGCCAGCAGCCAAGAGAAAAGACTGTTTTTT. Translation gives CASSQEKRLFF.

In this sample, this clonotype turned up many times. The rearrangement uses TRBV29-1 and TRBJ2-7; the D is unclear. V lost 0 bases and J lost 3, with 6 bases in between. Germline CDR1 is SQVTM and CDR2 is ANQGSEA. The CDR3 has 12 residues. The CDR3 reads CSVEDSSYEQYF. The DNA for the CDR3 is TGCAGCGTTGAAGATAGCAGCTACGAGCAGTACTTC.

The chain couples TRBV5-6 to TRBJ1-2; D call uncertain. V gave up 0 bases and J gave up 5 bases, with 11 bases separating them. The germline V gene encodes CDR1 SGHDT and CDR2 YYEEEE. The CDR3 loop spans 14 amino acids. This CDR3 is CASSLGWQGYGYTF. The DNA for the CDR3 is TGTGCCAGCAGCTTGGGGTGGCAAGGGTATGGCTACACCTTC. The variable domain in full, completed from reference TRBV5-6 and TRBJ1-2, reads DAGVTQSPTHLIKTRGQQVTLRCSPKSGHDTVSWYQQALGQGPQFIFQYYEEEERQRGNFPDRFSGHQFPNYSSELNVNALLLGDSALYLCASSLGWQGYGYTFGSGTRLTVV.

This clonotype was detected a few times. The CDR3 protein is CSAGGVGHSREQYF. The DNA of the CDR3 is TGCAGTGCAGGGGGGGTTGGACATTCGCGGGAGCAGTACTTC. The rearrangement links TRBV20-1 to TRBJ2-7, with D perhaps matching TRBD2 (7 bases). The germline V gene encodes CDR1 DFQATT and CDR2 SNEGSKA (reference sequence). The ends were cut back, 6 bases at V and 7 bases at J, with 22 bases in the middle. The CDR3 length is 14 residues.

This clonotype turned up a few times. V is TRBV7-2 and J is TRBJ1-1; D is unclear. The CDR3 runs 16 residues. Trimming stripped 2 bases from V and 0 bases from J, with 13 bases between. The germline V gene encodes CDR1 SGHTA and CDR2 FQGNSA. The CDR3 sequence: CASSLLPQVMNTEAFF. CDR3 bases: TGTGCCAGCAGCTTATTACCGCAGGTCATGAACACTGAAGCTTTCTTT.

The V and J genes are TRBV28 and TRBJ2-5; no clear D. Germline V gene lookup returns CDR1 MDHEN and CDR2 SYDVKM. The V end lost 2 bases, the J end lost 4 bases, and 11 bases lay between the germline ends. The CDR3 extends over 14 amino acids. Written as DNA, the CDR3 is TGTGCCAGCAGTTTACTCGTAGCCAGAGAGACCCAGTACTTC. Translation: CASSLLVARETQYF. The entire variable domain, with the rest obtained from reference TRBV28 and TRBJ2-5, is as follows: DVKVTQSSRYLVKRTGEKVFLECVQDMDHENMFWYRQDPGLGLRLIYFSYDVKMKEKGDIPEGYSVSREKKERFSLILESASTNQTSMYLCASSLLVARETQYFGPGTRLLVL.

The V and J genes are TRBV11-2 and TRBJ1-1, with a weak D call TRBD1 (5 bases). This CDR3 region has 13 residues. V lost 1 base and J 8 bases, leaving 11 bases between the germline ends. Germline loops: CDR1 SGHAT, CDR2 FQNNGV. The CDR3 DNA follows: TGTGCCAGCAGCTTAGTGGGGGTTCCCGAAGCTTTCTTT. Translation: CASSLVGVPEAFF.

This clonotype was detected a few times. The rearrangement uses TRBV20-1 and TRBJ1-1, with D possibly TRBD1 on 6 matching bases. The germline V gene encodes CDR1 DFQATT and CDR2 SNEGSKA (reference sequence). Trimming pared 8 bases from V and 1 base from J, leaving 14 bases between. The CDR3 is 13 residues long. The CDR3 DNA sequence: TGCAGTCTTTTCGGACAGCAGAACACTGAAGCTTTCTTT. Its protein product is CSLFGQQNTEAFF.